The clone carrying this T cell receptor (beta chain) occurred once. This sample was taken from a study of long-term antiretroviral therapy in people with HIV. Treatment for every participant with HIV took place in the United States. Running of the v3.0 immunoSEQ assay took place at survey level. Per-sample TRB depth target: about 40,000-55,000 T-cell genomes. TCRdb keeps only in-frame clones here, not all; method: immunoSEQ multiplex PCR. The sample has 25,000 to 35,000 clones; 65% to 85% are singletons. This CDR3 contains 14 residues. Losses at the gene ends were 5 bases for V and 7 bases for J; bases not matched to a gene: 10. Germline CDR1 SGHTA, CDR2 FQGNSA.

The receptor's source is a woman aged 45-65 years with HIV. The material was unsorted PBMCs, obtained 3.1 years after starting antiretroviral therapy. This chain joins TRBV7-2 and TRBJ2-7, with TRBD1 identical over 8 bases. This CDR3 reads CASSHARGLREQYF. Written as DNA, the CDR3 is TGTGCCAGCAGCCACGCCAGGGGGCTTCGAGAGCAGTACTTC. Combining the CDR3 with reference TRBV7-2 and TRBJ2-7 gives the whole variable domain GAGVSQSPSNKVTEKGKDVELRCDPISGHTALYWYRQSLGQGLEFLIYFQGNSAPDKSGLPSDRFSAERTGGSVSTLTIQRTQQEDSAVYLCASSHARGLREQYFGPGTRLTVT.